Detailed here is one T cell receptor beta chain. The data are from a study of cytomegalovirus exposure and HLA in healthy donors. Study in general: The same platform was used for the 100 to 150 validation repertoires and the roughly 700 first-cohort repertoires, a later analysis reported.

The repertoire was sequenced with immunoSEQ multiplex PCR; TCRdb's copy has only in-frame clones and lacks some. This sample has 200,000 to 250,000 clones, with approximately 87% found just once. The V gene lost 5 bases and the J gene lost 3 bases, with 8 bases spanning the gap. CDR3 length: 13 residues. Germline V gene data show CDR1 as MNHEY and CDR2 as SMNVEV (reference sequence). The rearrangement joins TRBV27 to TRBJ1-5; D is uncertain. Source material: PBMCs. The receptor was derived from a woman between 18 and 29 years old in good health and CMV-seronegative. The CDR3 is CASSPSYNQPQHF. As DNA, the CDR3 is TGTGCCAGCAGTCCCAGTTACAATCAGCCCCAGCATTTT.